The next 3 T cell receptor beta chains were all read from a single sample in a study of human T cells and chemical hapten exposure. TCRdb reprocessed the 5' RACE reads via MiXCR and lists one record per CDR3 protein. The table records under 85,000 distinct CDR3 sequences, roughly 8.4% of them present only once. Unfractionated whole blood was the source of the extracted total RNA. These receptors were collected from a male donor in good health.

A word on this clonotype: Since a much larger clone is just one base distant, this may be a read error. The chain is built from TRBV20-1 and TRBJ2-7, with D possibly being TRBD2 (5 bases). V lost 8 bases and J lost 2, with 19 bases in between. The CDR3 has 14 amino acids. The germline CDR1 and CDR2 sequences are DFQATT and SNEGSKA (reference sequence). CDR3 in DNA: TGCAGTACCCTAGTAAATCGGGGAACCTACGAGCAGTACTTC. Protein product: CSTLVNRGTYEQYF.

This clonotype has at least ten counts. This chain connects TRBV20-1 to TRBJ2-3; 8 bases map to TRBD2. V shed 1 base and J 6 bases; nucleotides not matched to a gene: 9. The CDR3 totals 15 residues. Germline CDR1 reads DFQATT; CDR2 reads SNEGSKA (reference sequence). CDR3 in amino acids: CSARVRATSADTQYF. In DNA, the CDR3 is TGCAGTGCTAGAGTAAGAGCGACTAGCGCGGATACGCAGTATTTT.

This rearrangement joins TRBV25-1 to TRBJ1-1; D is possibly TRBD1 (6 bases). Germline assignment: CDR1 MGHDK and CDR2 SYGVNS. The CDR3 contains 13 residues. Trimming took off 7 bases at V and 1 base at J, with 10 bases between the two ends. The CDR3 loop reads CASKPGQNTEAFF. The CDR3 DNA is TGTGCCAGCAAGCCGGGACAGAACACTGAAGCTTTCTTT.